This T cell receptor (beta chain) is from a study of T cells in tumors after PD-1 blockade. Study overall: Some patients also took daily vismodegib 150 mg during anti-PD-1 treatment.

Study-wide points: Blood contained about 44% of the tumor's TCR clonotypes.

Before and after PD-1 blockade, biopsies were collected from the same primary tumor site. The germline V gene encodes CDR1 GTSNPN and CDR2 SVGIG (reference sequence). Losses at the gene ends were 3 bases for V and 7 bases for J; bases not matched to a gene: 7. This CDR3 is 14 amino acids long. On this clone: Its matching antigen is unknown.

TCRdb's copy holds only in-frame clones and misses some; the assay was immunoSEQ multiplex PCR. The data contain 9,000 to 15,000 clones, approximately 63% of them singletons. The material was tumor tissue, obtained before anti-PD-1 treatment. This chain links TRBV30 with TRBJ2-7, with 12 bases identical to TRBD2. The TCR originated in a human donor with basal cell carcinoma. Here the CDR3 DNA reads TGTGCCTGGAGGAAGCTAGCGGGAGGGGGGGAGCAGTACTTC. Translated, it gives CAWRKLAGGGEQYF.